Shown below are 13 T cell receptor beta chains from a single sample sequenced in a study of cytomegalovirus exposure and HLA in healthy donors. The PCR employed 60 Vbeta primers together with 13 Jbeta primers. Repertoires were generated with immunoSEQ multiplex PCR, while TCRdb's copy carries only in-frame clones and drops some. The sample lists 180,000 or so clones; roughly 73% were seen once. Sequencing used PBMCs. The source is a woman in her thirties or forties in good health and CMV-seropositive.

This clone showed up just once. The CDR3 here is CASSRTGSESYNEQFF. In DNA form, the CDR3 reads TGTGCCAGTAGTAGGACAGGGTCGGAATCCTACAATGAGCAGTTCTTC. The V and J genes are TRBV19 and TRBJ2-1; 8 bases fit TRBD1. The CDR3 contains 16 residues. Trimming removed 4 bases from V and 1 base from J; junction bases left unmatched: 6. CDR1 is LNHDA, CDR2 SQIVND, per germline (reference sequence).

The rearrangement uses TRBV15 and TRBJ2-3; TRBD2 might be the D (6 bases). The CDR3 loop spans 15 amino acids. The V end lost 8 bases, the J end lost 2 bases, and 17 bases lay between the germline ends. CDR1 and CDR2 from the germline V gene are LNHNV and YYDKDF (reference sequence). Written as DNA, the CDR3 is TGTGCCACCCGGGGCGGGATGGAAAACACAGATACGCAGTATTTT. Translation gives CATRGGMENTDTQYF.

The chain combines TRBV6-1 with TRBJ2-7, with D perhaps TRBD2 (5 bases). This CDR3 is built from 12 residues. V lost 7 bases, J lost 7 bases, and 14 bases lay in between. The germline gives CDR1 MNHNS, CDR2 SASEGT. The CDR3 DNA follows: TGTGCCAGCATCCCCCCCCCGGGGGAGCAGTACTTC. Translated, it gives CASIPPPGEQYF.

The chain is built from TRBV6-5 and TRBJ1-6, with D perhaps TRBD1 (5 bases). The V end was cut by 5 bases, the J end by 6 bases, with 14 bases between. From germline, CDR1 is MNHEY and CDR2 SVGAGI. The CDR3 length is 15 residues. CDR3 coding DNA: TGTGCCAGCAGTCCCGGGGGATGGAGTAATTCACCCCTCCACTTT. This codes for CASSPGGWSNSPLHF.

V gene TRBV23-1 combines with J gene TRBJ2-1; 9 bases map to TRBD2. TRBV23-1 is classed as an ORF, of uncertain function. After removal of 4 bases from V and 9 bases from J, the junction contained 10 bases not matched to a gene. The CDR3 is 15 residues long. The CDR3 is CASSRAGGPGGEQFF. The CDR3 nucleotides read TGCGCCAGCAGTCGAGCGGGGGGCCCGGGGGGTGAGCAGTTCTTC.

The rearrangement links TRBV18 to TRBJ1-5, with TRBD1 identical over 8 bases. Germline CDR1 KGHSH, CDR2 LQKENI. V shed 6 bases, J shed 6 bases, and the junction held 7 bases outside the gene matches. This CDR3 is built from 14 residues. The CDR3 spells CASSPQGAGQPQHF. DNA of the CDR3: TGTGCCAGCTCGCCCCAGGGGGCTGGTCAGCCCCAGCATTTT.

The CDR3 DNA reads as TGTGCCAGTAGTAAACTTTCGACAGGGGGCAATGGAGCAACTAATGAAAAACTGTTTTTT. Its translation is CASSKLSTGGNGATNEKLFF. The chain combines TRBV19 with TRBJ1-4, with 10 bases aligning to TRBD1. J gave up 0 bases and V 4 bases, and 14 bases lay outside the gene matches. Germline V gene data show CDR1 as LNHDA and CDR2 as SQIVND (reference sequence). This CDR3 region has 20 residues.

In its sample, this clone was seen once. The rearrangement links TRBV30 to TRBJ2-2; no clear D gene. Trimming removed 2 bases at V and 6 bases at J, with 10 bases between. The CDR3 spans 13 residues. Germline CDR1 GTSNPN, CDR2 SVGIG (reference sequence). The CDR3: CAWSTSLSGELFF. The CDR3, as DNA: TGTGCCTGGAGTACCAGTCTCTCCGGGGAGCTGTTTTTT.

J is TRBJ2-5 and V is TRBV5-4, with D hard to call. Gene TRBJ2-7 matches the end of the DNA better, so the J call may be wrong. Germline V lookup: CDR1 SGHNT, CDR2 YYREEE (reference sequence). The CDR3 totals 14 residues. The CDR3 is CASSLGVATYEQYF. CDR3 in DNA: TGTGCCAGCAGCTTGGGGGTAGCTACCTACGAGCAGTACTTC.

V gene TRBV11-2 combines with J gene TRBJ2-7; D not certain. V was pared by 0 bases and J by 0 bases, with 6 bases between. The germline V gene has CDR1 SGHAT and CDR2 FQNNGV. The CDR3 totals 14 residues. The CDR3 DNA follows: TGTGCCAGCAGCTTAGACCCTAGCTCCTACGAGCAGTACTTC. It is translated as CASSLDPSSYEQYF.

The chain recombines TRBV7-2 with TRBJ2-5, with a weak D call TRBD1 (5 bases). With 1 base removed from V and 5 bases from J, the gap between germline ends came to 11 bases. The CDR3 covers 14 residues. Per the germline V gene, CDR1 is SGHTA and CDR2 is FQGNSA. Here the CDR3 DNA reads TGTGCCAGCAGCTTAGGGGCAGGGCGGGAGACCCAGTACTTC. It encodes CASSLGAGRETQYF.

This CDR3 is CASAPMGQHMNTEAFF. CDR3 coding DNA: TGTGCCAGTGCTCCCATGGGACAGCACATGAACACTGAAGCTTTCTTT. V usage is TRBV19 and J usage is TRBJ1-1; 7 bases fit TRBD1. The ends lost 8 bases at V and 0 bases at J; junction bases unmatched: 12. Per germline, CDR1 LNHDA and CDR2 SQIVND (reference sequence). There are 16 residues in the CDR3.

The CDR3 nucleotides read TGCAGTGCAACCGCCGGGACTAGACGGTTCTTC. It codes for CSATAGTRRFF. The chain combines TRBV20-1 with TRBJ2-1; 8 bases fit TRBD2. The CDR3 loop spans 11 amino acids. Germline loops: CDR1 DFQATT, CDR2 SNEGSKA (reference sequence). V lost 6 bases and J lost 15; bases outside the gene matches: 10.